The 13 T cell receptor beta chains below all came from one sample that was sequenced in a study of regulatory T cells in long-lasting Graves disease. The authors built TCR beta libraries using iRepertoire HTBI primers and Arm-PCR of CDR3 regions. TCRdb ran MiXCR on the multiplex PCR reads and lists one entry per CDR3 protein. Found here are around 250,000 distinct CDR3 sequences, roughly 21% of them singletons; the top ten hold around 14%. The time point is: newly diagnosed GD, antithyroid drugs for less than 3 months. RNA from PBMCs was the source of the TCR library. The input for sequencing was peripheral blood mononuclear cells (PBMCs), taken at new diagnosis, from a patient treated with antithyroid drugs. All receptors come from a female donor with Graves disease.

This clonotype was detected a few times. The conserved closing phenylalanine or tryptophan is absent in this CDR3, likely reflecting a read error. This chain connects TRBV20-1 to TRBJ2-5, with 14 bases that match TRBD2. V dropped 0 bases and J dropped 4; count of bases not matched to a gene: 4. CDR3 length: 16 residues. CDR1 and CDR2 (germline): DFQATT, SNEGSKA (reference sequence). CDR3 bases: TGCAGTGCTAGAGATGTGACTAGCGGGGGGGCAGAGACCCAGTACTCC. It codes for CSARDVTSGGAETQYS.

This clonotype was observed many times. This chain links TRBV18 with TRBJ2-3, with a tentative D call TRBD2 (6 bases). The CDR3 loop spans 15 amino acids. The germline gives CDR1 KGHSH, CDR2 LQKENI. V shed 1 base and J shed 4 bases, with 12 bases lying between them. This CDR3 reads CASSPRDGGSDTQYF. DNA of the CDR3: TGTGCCAGCTCACCACGGGACGGGGGATCAGATACGCAGTATTTT.

The chain has TRBV5-4 and TRBJ1-1, with TRBD1 identical over 9 bases. With 0 bases clipped from V and 4 bases from J, the junction kept 4 bases outside the gene matches. Germline CDR1 and CDR2: SGHNT and YYREEE (reference sequence). This CDR3 has 15 residues. The CDR3: CASSLVDRGSTEAFF. DNA of the CDR3: TGTGCCAGCAGCTTGGTGGACAGGGGAAGCACTGAAGCTTTCTTT.

In its sample, this clonotype was seen once. V gene TRBV4-2 combines with J gene TRBJ2-1; 7 positions agree with TRBD1. CDR3 length equals 14 residues. Germline V CDR1 and CDR2: LGHNA, YNFKEQ. V shed 0 bases and J 10 bases; nucleotides not matched to a gene: 6. CDR3 residues: CASSQDTDRIEQFF. In DNA, the CDR3 is TGTGCCAGCAGCCAAGATACGGACAGGATAGAGCAGTTCTTC.

This clonotype showed up many times. V gene TRBV10-3 combines with J gene TRBJ1-5; D might be TRBD1 (5 bases). Germline values: CDR1 ENHRY, CDR2 SYGVKD. Trimming shortened V by 4 bases and J by 0 bases, and 7 bases separated the two germline ends. CDR3 length: 14 amino acids. CDR3 sequence: CAISGGDSNQPQHF. The DNA for the CDR3 is TGTGCCATCAGTGGAGGGGATAGCAATCAGCCCCAGCATTTT.

Details on this clonotype: It differs at one base from a far larger clone, so likely a read error. Written as DNA, the CDR3 is TGTGCCAGCTGTCGCAGGGTTTATCCGGATGGCTACACCTTC. As protein: CASCRRVYPDGYTF. The chain carries TRBV6-4 and TRBJ1-2; D is possibly TRBD1 (5 bases). Trimming shortened V by 8 bases and J by 6 bases, and 19 bases separated the two germline ends. Per germline, CDR1 MRHNA and CDR2 SNTAGT. The length of the CDR3 is 14 residues.

This clonotype was found many times. The CDR3: CASSPPTGGVEQFF. DNA of the CDR3: TGTGCCAGCTCACCACCGACAGGGGGGGTTGAGCAGTTCTTC. J is TRBJ2-1 and V is TRBV18; 9 bases align to TRBD1. With V trimmed by 0 bases and J by 9 bases, 3 bases remained unmatched. Germline V gene lookup returns CDR1 KGHSH and CDR2 LQKENI. This CDR3 is built from 14 residues.

This clonotype was counted ten times or more. The gene calls are TRBV6-1 and TRBJ2-7; D is tentatively TRBD1 or TRBD2 (5 bases each). Per germline, CDR1 MNHNS and CDR2 SASEGT. This CDR3 has 14 residues. V was cut by 6 bases and J by 6 bases, with 18 bases left in between. CDR3 nucleotide sequence: TGTGCCAGCAGGTCCGGGACCCTCCCGCCCGAGCAGTACTTC. This translates into CASRSGTLPPEQYF.

This clonotype was counted at least ten times. This chain connects TRBV5-1 to TRBJ1-1; no definite D call. The CDR3 runs to 12 residues. Germline V CDR1 and CDR2: SGHRS, YFSETQ. V was trimmed by 2 bases and J by 7 bases, leaving 9 bases between them. CDR3 amino acids: CASSLRKNEAFF. DNA of the CDR3: TGCGCCAGCAGCTTACGAAAAAATGAAGCTTTCTTT.

This clonotype was picked up a small number of times. Given a much more abundant clone one base away, this may be a read error. The rearrangement links TRBV4-3 to TRBJ2-1; 16 nucleotides match TRBD2. The V gene's germline CDR1 is LGHNA and CDR2 YSLEER. The CDR3 is made up of 19 amino acids. CDR3 DNA: TGCGCCGGCAGCCAGCGTCCCGGGACTAGCGGGAGGGCCGTAAATGAGCAGTTCTTC. Translated: CAGSQRPGTSGRAVNEQFF.

This chain links TRBV4-2 with TRBJ2-7; D call uncertain. This CDR3 comprises 12 residues. Germline CDR1 reads LGHNA; CDR2 reads YNFKEQ. The V end was cut by 0 bases, the J end by 6 bases, with 6 bases between. The DNA of the CDR3 is TGTGCCAGCAGCCAAGAATACGGCGAGCAGTACTTC. Translation: CASSQEYGEQYF.

This clonotype was counted many times. This chain uses TRBV7-8 with TRBJ2-3; no firm D call. The germline gives CDR1 SGHVS, CDR2 FQNEAQ. V shed 2 bases and J shed 4 bases, with 4 bases lying between them. CDR3 length: 12 residues. CDR3: CASSLNSDTQYF. The DNA of the CDR3 is TGTGCCAGCAGCTTAAACTCAGATACGCAGTATTTT.

Ten or more counts support this clonotype. The chain joins TRBV11-2 to TRBJ1-1, with D perhaps matching TRBD1 (5 bases). The V and J ends lost 0 bases and 6 bases respectively, with 11 bases between them. Germline V CDR1 and CDR2: SGHAT, FQNNGV. This CDR3 comprises 14 residues. The CDR3 reads CASSLDPGRSEAFF. In DNA form, the CDR3 reads TGTGCCAGCAGCTTAGACCCGGGACGCTCTGAAGCTTTCTTT.